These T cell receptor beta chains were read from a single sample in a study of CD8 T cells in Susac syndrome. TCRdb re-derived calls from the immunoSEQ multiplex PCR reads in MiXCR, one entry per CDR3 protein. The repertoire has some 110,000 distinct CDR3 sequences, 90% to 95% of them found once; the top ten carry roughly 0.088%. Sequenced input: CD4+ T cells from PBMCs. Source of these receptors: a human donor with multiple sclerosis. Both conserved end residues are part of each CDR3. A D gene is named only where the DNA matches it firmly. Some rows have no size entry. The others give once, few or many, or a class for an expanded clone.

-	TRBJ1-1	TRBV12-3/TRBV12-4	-	CASSLSGANTEAFF	TGTGCCAGCAGTTTATCGGGAGCGAACACTGAAGCTTTCTTT
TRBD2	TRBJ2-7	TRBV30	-	CAWRTLAGPGYEQYF	TGTGCCTGGAGAACCCTAGCGGGACCGGGCTACGAGCAGTACTTC
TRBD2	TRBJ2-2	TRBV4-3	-	CASSRVFRAGVKNTGELFF	TGCGCCAGCAGCCGGGTGTTCAGAGCGGGGGTCAAGAACACCGGGGAGCTGTTTTTT
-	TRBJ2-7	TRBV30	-	CAWSFIAGEQYF	TGTGCCTGGAGTTTCATCGCCGGCGAGCAGTACTTC
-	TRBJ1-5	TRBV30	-	CAWSTRGNQPQHF	TGTGCCTGGAGCACTAGGGGCAATCAGCCCCAGCATTTT
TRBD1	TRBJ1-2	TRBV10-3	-	CAISEPGQGYYGYTF	TGTGCCATCAGTGAGCCGGGACAGGGTTACTATGGCTACACCTTC
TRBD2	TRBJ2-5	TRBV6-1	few	CASSVGTSGGQETQYF	TGTGCCAGCAGTGTCGGGACTAGCGGGGGCCAAGAGACCCAGTACTTC
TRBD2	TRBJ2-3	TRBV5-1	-	CASSPGGGGPPTDTQYF	TGCGCCAGCAGCCCGGGGGGCGGGGGGCCCCCCACAGATACGCAGTATTTT
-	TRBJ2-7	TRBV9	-	CANSEGDGGRFHEQYF	TGTGCCAACAGCGAGGGGGACGGGGGCAGGTTCCACGAGCAGTACTTC
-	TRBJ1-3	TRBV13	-	CASSFRDPSGNTIYF	TGTGCCAGCAGCTTCAGGGACCCCTCTGGAAACACCATATATTTT
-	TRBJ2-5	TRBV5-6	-	CASSSTYSGSGTQYF	TGTGCCAGCAGCTCAACCTATTCAGGGTCCGGGACCCAGTACTTC
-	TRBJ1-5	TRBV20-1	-	CSAIGTPNQPQHF	TGCAGTGCTATAGGGACACCGAATCAGCCCCAGCATTTT
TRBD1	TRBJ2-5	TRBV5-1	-	CASSPSDRGRGPQETQYF	TGCGCCAGCAGCCCCTCGGACAGGGGGCGAGGACCACAAGAGACCCAGTACTTC
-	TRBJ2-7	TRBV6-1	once	CASSAEGGGSYEQYF	TGTGCCAGCAGTGCCGAGGGGGGGGGCTCCTACGAGCAGTACTTC
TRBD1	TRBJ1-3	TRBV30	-	CACQTGGSGNTIYF	TGTGCCTGTCAGACAGGGGGATCTGGAAACACCATATATTTT
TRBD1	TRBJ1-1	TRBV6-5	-	CVSSYRGHAFF	TGTGTCAGCAGTTACAGGGGGCATGCTTTCTTT
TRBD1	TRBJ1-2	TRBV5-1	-	CASSSQGVDYGYTF	TGCGCCAGCAGCTCGCAGGGGGTTGACTATGGCTACACCTTC
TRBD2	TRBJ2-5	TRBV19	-	CASSVTSAQETQYF	TGTGCCAGTAGTGTGACTAGCGCCCAAGAGACCCAGTACTTC
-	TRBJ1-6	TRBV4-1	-	CASSQDQGKAPSPLHF	TGCGCCAGCAGCCAAGATCAAGGCAAAGCACCTTCACCCCTCCACTTT
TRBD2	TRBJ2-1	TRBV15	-	CATTFPGTSVNEQFF	TGTGCCACCACCTTCCCCGGGACTAGCGTCAATGAGCAGTTCTTC
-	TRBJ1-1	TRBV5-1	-	CASSLFFANTEAFF	TGCGCCAGCAGCTTGTTCTTCGCGAACACTGAAGCTTTCTTT
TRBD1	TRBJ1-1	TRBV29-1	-	CSPNSAGGNTEAFF	TGCAGCCCTAACTCGGCAGGGGGGAACACTGAAGCTTTCTTT
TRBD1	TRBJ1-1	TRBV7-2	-	CASSLGTVNTEAFF	TGTGCCAGCAGCTTGGGGACAGTCAACACTGAAGCTTTCTTT
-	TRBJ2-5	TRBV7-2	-	CASSLNGVRETQYF	TGTGCCAGCAGCTTAAACGGAGTCCGAGAGACCCAGTACTTC
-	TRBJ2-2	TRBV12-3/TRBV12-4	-	CATADGSNTGELFF	TGTGCCACCGCAGACGGATCGAACACCGGGGAGCTGTTTTTT
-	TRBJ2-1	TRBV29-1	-	CSVLTGTNYNEQFF	TGCAGCGTTCTCACCGGGACAAATTACAATGAGCAGTTCTTC
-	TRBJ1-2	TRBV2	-	CASSEMALLNYGYTF	TGTGCCAGCAGTGAAATGGCGTTACTTAACTATGGCTACACCTTC
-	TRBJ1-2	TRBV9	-	CASSVAPTGPDYGYTF	TGTGCCAGCAGCGTAGCCCCGACGGGTCCTGACTATGGCTACACCTTC
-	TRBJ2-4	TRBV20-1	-	CSAEGSKNIQYF	TGCAGTGCAGAGGGATCCAAAAACATTCAGTACTTC
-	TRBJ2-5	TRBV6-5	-	CASKDDISETQYF	TGTGCCAGCAAGGACGACATATCAGAGACCCAGTACTTC
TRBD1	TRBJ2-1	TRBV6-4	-	CASSDIGTGVYNEQFF	TGTGCCAGCAGTGACATAGGGACAGGGGTGTACAATGAGCAGTTCTTC
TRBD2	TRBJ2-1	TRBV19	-	CASSRTSGPNEQFF	TGTGCCAGTAGTAGGACTAGCGGACCCAATGAGCAGTTCTTC
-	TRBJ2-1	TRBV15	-	CATSREKQGTPSSYNEQFF	TGTGCCACCAGCAGAGAAAAACAGGGAACTCCGAGCTCCTACAATGAGCAGTTCTTC
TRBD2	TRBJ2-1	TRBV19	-	CASTPGRGASRNEQFF	TGTGCCAGTACCCCCGGGAGGGGGGCCTCACGTAATGAGCAGTTCTTC
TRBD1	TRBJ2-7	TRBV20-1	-	CSARGDRGRSAYEQYF	TGCAGTGCTAGAGGGGACAGGGGGCGCAGTGCCTACGAGCAGTACTTC
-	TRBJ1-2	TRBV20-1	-	CSARSTGSLDLNF	TGCAGTGCTAGATCAACCGGGAGCCTTGACTTGAACTTC
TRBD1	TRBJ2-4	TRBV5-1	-	CASSDRDRVAKNIQYF	TGCGCCAGCAGCGACCGGGACAGGGTAGCCAAAAACATTCAGTACTTC
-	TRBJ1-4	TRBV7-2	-	CASSSRGWGGKLFF	TGTGCCAGCAGCTCGAGGGGGTGGGGTGGAAAACTGTTTTTT
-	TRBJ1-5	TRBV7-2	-	CASSTVGSSNQPQHF	TGTGCCAGCAGCACCGTGGGCAGCAGCAATCAGCCCCAGCATTTT
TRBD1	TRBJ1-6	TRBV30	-	CAWRTGGNSPLHF	TGTGCCTGGCGGACAGGGGGTAATTCACCCCTCCACTTT
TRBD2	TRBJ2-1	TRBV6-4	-	CASSVLAGGQGEQFF	TGTGCCAGCAGTGTCCTAGCGGGGGGCCAAGGTGAGCAGTTCTTC
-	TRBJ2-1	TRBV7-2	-	CASSPVAVPYNEQFF	TGTGCCAGCAGCCCCGTAGCGGTACCCTACAATGAGCAGTTCTTC
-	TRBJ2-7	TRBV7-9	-	CASRPQKSHEQYF	TGTGCCAGCAGACCCCAGAAGAGCCACGAGCAGTACTTC
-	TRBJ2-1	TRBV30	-	CAWGGGVEQFF	TGTGCCTGGGGAGGAGGAGTTGAGCAGTTCTTC
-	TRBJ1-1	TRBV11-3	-	CASSLDGREAFF	TGTGCCAGCAGCTTAGATGGGCGGGAAGCTTTCTTT
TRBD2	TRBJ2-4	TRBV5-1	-	CASSSVLQSGGAAKNIQYF	TGCGCCAGCAGTTCAGTCCTGCAGAGCGGGGGGGCGGCCAAAAACATTCAGTACTTC
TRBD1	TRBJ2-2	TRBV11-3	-	CASSLDDWTGNTGELFF	TGTGCCAGCAGCTTAGACGATTGGACAGGGAACACCGGGGAGCTGTTTTTT
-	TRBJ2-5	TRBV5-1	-	CASTHGPRDETQYF	TGCGCCAGCACTCACGGACCGAGAGACGAGACCCAGTACTTC
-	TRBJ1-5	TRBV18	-	CASSRLGSNQPQHF	TGTGCCAGCTCCCGCCTTGGGTCCAATCAGCCCCAGCATTTT
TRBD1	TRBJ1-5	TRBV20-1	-	CSALDRVSFPGQPQHF	TGCAGTGCACTCGACAGGGTCTCGTTTCCGGGTCAGCCCCAGCATTTT
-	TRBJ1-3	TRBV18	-	CASSPPGSLSGNTIYF	TGTGCCAGCTCACCACCGGGCAGCCTCTCTGGAAACACCATATATTTT
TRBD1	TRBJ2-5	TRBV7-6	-	CASSFLDRGPKAQYF	TGTGCCAGCAGCTTCCTTGACAGGGGCCCTAAGGCCCAGTACTTC